Below, 22 T cell receptor beta chains from the same sample are listed, as sequenced in a study of cytomegalovirus exposure and HLA in healthy donors. The PCR employed 60 Vbeta primers together with 13 Jbeta primers. Libraries were prepared by immunoSEQ multiplex PCR; TCRdb keeps only in-frame clonotypes and omits some of them. The sample lists approximately 180,000 clones; approximately 11% were seen once. The specimen sequenced was PBMCs. Receptors originate from a man aged 45-65 years in good health and CMV-seropositive.

This clone was counted a few times. V gene TRBV6-5 combines with J gene TRBJ2-7, with 9 nucleotides matching TRBD1. Germline CDR1 MNHEY, CDR2 SVGAGI. J lost 3 bases, V lost 5 bases, and 5 bases had no gene match. The CDR3 runs to 14 residues. The CDR3 loop is CASSAGTGFYEQYF. The CDR3 DNA is TGTGCCAGCAGTGCCGGGACAGGGTTCTACGAGCAGTACTTC.

The chain recombines TRBV7-2 with TRBJ1-4; D is unclear. The CDR3 extends over 16 amino acids. Trimming stripped 1 base from V and 4 bases from J, with 13 bases between. CDR1 SGHTA and CDR2 FQGNSA come from the germline V gene. Here the CDR3 reads CASSLGSPGNNEKLFF. In DNA, the CDR3 is TGTGCCAGCAGCTTAGGATCTCCGGGGAATAATGAAAAACTGTTTTTT.

Remarks on this clone: Other DNA sequences in this specimen translate into the identical CDR3. The J gene is TRBJ1-2, the V gene TRBV29-1; TRBD1 might be the D (6 bases). This CDR3 spans 12 amino acids. The germline V gene has CDR1 SQVTM and CDR2 ANQGSEA. Deletions cut 4 bases from V and 2 bases from J, with 8 bases between. CDR3 DNA sequence: TGCAGCGTTGGAGGACAGAACTATGGCTACACCTTC. The encoded protein is CSVGGQNYGYTF.

V is TRBV29-1 and J is TRBJ2-2; possible D gene TRBD1, 6 bases. The ends were cut back, 6 bases at V and 7 bases at J, with 18 bases in the middle. The CDR3 length is 14 residues. From germline, CDR1 is SQVTM and CDR2 ANQGSEA. CDR3 DNA sequence: TGCAGCGTGGGGCCCAGGGGACGAGGCGGGGAGCTGTTTTTT. Translating gives CSVGPRGRGGELFF.

The rearrangement uses TRBV5-1 and TRBJ2-3; tentatively, D is TRBD2 (5 bases). There are 16 residues in the CDR3. Germline V gene data show CDR1 as SGHRS and CDR2 as YFSETQ. V was trimmed by 3 bases and J by 10 bases, leaving 24 bases between them. DNA for the CDR3: TGCGCCAGCAGCTCTGGCCGTGGTAACCGCGCGGGTGCGCAGTATTTT. Translated: CASSSGRGNRAGAQYF.

The chain has TRBV7-8 and TRBJ2-7; 9 bases agree with TRBD1. From germline, CDR1 is SGHVS and CDR2 FQNEAQ. The CDR3 runs to 16 residues. V lost 4 bases to trimming and J lost 6 bases; unmatched junction nucleotides: 13. The CDR3 sequence is CASSSRRTGDIGEQYV. CDR3 coding DNA: TGTGCCAGCAGCTCTCGGAGGACAGGGGATATCGGCGAGCAGTACGTC.

This clone was seen more than once but under ten times. Distinct nucleotide sequences in the sample also encode this CDR3. This CDR3 is CASSQDRGSEQFF. As DNA, the CDR3 is TGTGCCAGCAGCCAAGATCGGGGGAGTGAGCAGTTCTTC. V usage is TRBV4-2 and J usage is TRBJ2-1; D may be TRBD2 (6 bases). There are 13 residues in the CDR3. From germline, CDR1 is LGHNA and CDR2 YNFKEQ. Trimming cost V 0 bases and J 9 bases, with 9 bases left between them.

The chain employs TRBV7-8 and TRBJ2-6, with no clear D. The CDR3 contains 15 residues. The germline V and J ends were trimmed by 3 bases and 0 bases, with 6 bases remaining between them. In germline, CDR1 is SGHVS, CDR2 FQNEAQ. The CDR3 region is CASSLESSGANVLTF. DNA for the CDR3: TGTGCCAGCAGCTTGGAGTCCTCTGGGGCCAACGTCCTGACTTTC. Looking up the rest from reference TRBV7-8 and TRBJ2-6 gives the full variable domain: GAGVSQSPRYKVAKRGQDVALRCDPISGHVSLFWYQQALGQGPEFLTYFQNEAQLDKSGLPSDRFFAERPEGSVSTLKIQRTQQEDSAVYLCASSLESSGANVLTFGAGSRLTVL.

The V gene is TRBV5-1, the J gene TRBJ2-2; 9 bases line up with TRBD2. The CDR3 is made up of 17 amino acids. Per the germline V gene, CDR1 is SGHRS and CDR2 is YFSETQ. With V trimmed by 1 base and J by 4 bases, 8 bases remained unmatched. CDR3 region: CASSLRRLAGSTGELFF. CDR3 bases: TGCGCCAGCAGCTTGCGTCGGCTAGCGGGGAGCACCGGGGAGCTGTTTTTT.

This clone was observed a single time. This chain links TRBV4-3 with TRBJ2-1, with TRBD1 as a possible D gene (6 bases). The germline gives CDR1 LGHNA, CDR2 YSLEER. V lost 2 bases and J 7 bases, leaving 12 bases between the germline ends. This CDR3 comprises 14 residues. The CDR3 region is CASSQTGLENEQFF. The CDR3 DNA follows: TGCGCCAGCAGCCAAACAGGGTTAGAAAATGAGCAGTTCTTC.

J is TRBJ1-1 and V is TRBV11-3; 11 nucleotides agree with TRBD1. The CDR3 totals 13 residues. V dropped 8 bases and J dropped 1; count of bases not matched to a gene: 0. The V gene's germline CDR1 is SGHNT and CDR2 YENEEA. The CDR3 DNA follows: TGTGCCAGCGGGACAGGGGGGAACACTGAAGCTTTCTTT. Amino acids: CASGTGGNTEAFF.

The chain couples TRBV28 to TRBJ2-5, with TRBD2 matching 14 bases. CDR3 size: 15 residues. Germline CDR1 reads MDHEN; CDR2 reads SYDVKM. Trimming cost V 3 bases and J 4 bases; bases outside gene matches: 1. The DNA of the CDR3 is TGTGCCAGCAGTTTGGGACTAGCGGGGGTAGAGACCCAGTACTTC. It encodes CASSLGLAGVETQYF. The variable domain in full, with the rest retrieved from reference TRBV28 and TRBJ2-5, is DVKVTQSSRYLVKRTGEKVFLECVQDMDHENMFWYRQDPGLGLRLIYFSYDVKMKEKGDIPEGYSVSREKKERFSLILESASTNQTSMYLCASSLGLAGVETQYFGPGTRLLVL.

The V and J genes are TRBV7-9 and TRBJ1-4; 7 positions match TRBD1. CDR3 size: 16 residues. J lost 8 bases, V lost 4 bases, and 13 bases had no gene match. Germline values: CDR1 SEHNR, CDR2 FQNEAQ (reference sequence). The CDR3 protein is CASSSREGQGGEKLFF. Written as DNA, the CDR3 is TGTGCCAGCAGCTCCAGGGAAGGGCAGGGGGGCGAAAAACTGTTTTTT.

A few counts support this clone. The rearrangement uses TRBV15 and TRBJ1-2, with D tentatively TRBD1 (5 bases). This CDR3 spans 17 amino acids. The germline gives CDR1 LNHNV, CDR2 YYDKDF (reference sequence). V lost 1 base and J lost 1, with 16 bases in between. CDR3 amino acids: CATSRGQGLFYNYGYTF. DNA for the CDR3: TGTGCCACCAGCAGAGGTCAGGGTCTCTTCTATAACTATGGCTACACCTTC.

The CDR3 DNA reads TGTGCCAGCAGCTTATTTGGGCGGGGGGGCACAGATACGCAGTATTTT. It encodes CASSLFGRGGTDTQYF. The rearrangement links TRBV11-3 to TRBJ2-3, with 8 positions matching TRBD2. The CDR3 runs 16 residues. CDR1 SGHNT and CDR2 YENEEA come from the germline V gene. The V and J ends lost 2 bases and 1 base, in that order; junction bases with no gene match: 5.

This clone has more than one count but fewer than ten. The chain recombines TRBV6-5 with TRBJ2-1, with D tentatively TRBD2 (7 bases). Germline assignment: CDR1 MNHEY and CDR2 SVGAGI. The CDR3 runs 13 residues. The V and J ends lost 7 bases and 7 bases respectively, with 14 bases between them. The CDR3 DNA sequence: TGTGCCAGCAAGGGGGGGCGCGATAATGAGCAGTTCTTC. Its protein is CASKGGRDNEQFF.

The V call is TRBV18, the J call TRBJ2-1; 7 bases agree with TRBD2. V lost 2 bases to trimming and J lost 3 bases; unmatched junction nucleotides: 7. Germline loops: CDR1 KGHSH, CDR2 LQKENI. The CDR3 has 16 amino acids. CDR3 amino acids: CASSPAASGFYNEQFF. DNA of the CDR3: TGTGCCAGCTCACCAGCGGCTAGCGGCTTCTACAATGAGCAGTTCTTC. Together with reference TRBV18 and TRBJ2-1, the CDR3 gives the full variable domain: NAGVMQNPRHLVRRRGQEARLRCSPMKGHSHVYWYRQLPEEGLKFMVYLQKENIIDESGMPKERFSAEFPKEGPSILRIQQVVRGDSAAYFCASSPAASGFYNEQFFGPGTRLTVL.

This clone was counted only a few times. V gene TRBV5-1 combines with J gene TRBJ2-7, with 16 positions matching TRBD2. Per the germline V gene, CDR1 is SGHRS and CDR2 is YFSETQ. The CDR3 contains 18 residues. J lost 5 bases, V lost 7 bases, and 15 bases had no gene match. CDR3 sequence (DNA): TGCGCCAGCTCCTATGGGGTCGGGACTAGCGGGGGGGCCAACGAGCAGTACTTC. This encodes CASSYGVGTSGGANEQYF.

This clone was detected only a few times. The chain uses TRBV7-9 and TRBJ1-1; D uncertain. Trimming took off 5 bases at V and 4 bases at J, with 8 bases between the two ends. Germline CDR1 SEHNR, CDR2 FQNEAQ (reference sequence). The CDR3 has 12 amino acids. CDR3 bases: TGTGCCAGCAGCCCTGGAGTCACTGAAGCTTTCTTT. This codes for CASSPGVTEAFF.

The CDR3: CASSPGISPSPLHF. CDR3 coding DNA: TGTGCCAGCAGTCCAGGTATCTCCCCTTCACCCCTCCACTTT. The chain couples TRBV6-6 to TRBJ1-6; D not resolved. Germline V lookup: CDR1 MNHNY, CDR2 SVGAGI (reference sequence). V lost 5 bases, J lost 9 bases, and 14 bases lay in between. This CDR3 spans 14 amino acids.

The chain has TRBV21-1 and TRBJ1-6. TRBV21-1 is noted as a pseudogene. The CDR3 extends over 15 amino acids. The CDR3 region is CASSKESGGGSPLHF. CDR3 DNA sequence: TGTGCCAGCAGCAAAGAATCGGGGGGGGGTTCACCCCTCCACTTT.

This clone was seen only a few times. The rearrangement joins TRBV25-1 to TRBJ1-1; a possible D gene is TRBD1 (6 bases). Trimming took 4 bases from V and 1 from J, leaving 13 bases between them. Germline values: CDR1 MGHDK, CDR2 SYGVNS. This CDR3 region has 15 residues. The CDR3 region is CASSVLGQSNTEAFF. CDR3 sequence (DNA): TGTGCCAGCAGTGTCCTTGGACAGTCGAACACTGAAGCTTTCTTT.